This is a list of T cell receptor beta chains from one sample in a study of CD8 T cells in Susac syndrome. TCRdb processed the immunoSEQ multiplex PCR reads anew with MiXCR; each CDR3 protein has one entry. The sample has roughly 200,000 distinct CDR3 sequences; roughly 95% are singletons. Material: CD8+ T cells from PBMCs. These receptors all stem from a human donor with multiple sclerosis. The CDR3 runs from the conserved cysteine through the conserved F or W. Fields, in order: D gene, J gene, V gene, clone size, CDR3 DNA, CDR3 protein. A D gene is named only where the DNA matches it firmly. Clone size, where shown, is once, few, many, or a class for clones that have expanded.

- | TRBJ2-7 | TRBV29-1 | - | TGCAGCGCCCTCGGCCCCCCGACAGTCTCCTACGAGCAGTACTTC | CSALGPPTVSYEQYF
TRBD1 | TRBJ2-1 | TRBV4-1 | - | TGCGCCAGCAGCACTACCCGGGACAGGGGGCGCCGATACAATGAGCAGTTCTTC | CASSTTRDRGRRYNEQFF
- | TRBJ1-1 | TRBV7-8 | - | TGTGCCAGCAGCCCTTCACCCTCCTTGGGCACTGAAGCTTTCTTT | CASSPSPSLGTEAFF
- | TRBJ1-2 | TRBV9 | - | TGTGCCAGCAGGCTACAGGGAGGCTATGGCTACACCTTC | CASRLQGGYGYTF
- | TRBJ1-1 | TRBV19 | - | TGTGCCAGTAGGATCGGGCTAGAGCTTGAAGCTTTCTTT | CASRIGLELEAFF
- | TRBJ2-5 | TRBV19 | - | TGTGCCAGTAGTATAGAACCAGGGGAGCCCCAAGAGACCCAGTACTTC | CASSIEPGEPQETQYF
- | TRBJ2-6 | TRBV24-1 | - | TGTGCCACCAGTGTCTCCTCAGGGGTTGGGGCCAACGTCCTGACTTTC | CATSVSSGVGANVLTF
- | TRBJ1-1 | TRBV15 | - | TGTGCCACCAGCAGAGAAGGGGCCTTGTCAGTGAACACTGAAGCTTTCTTT | CATSREGALSVNTEAFF
- | TRBJ2-7 | TRBV19 | - | TGTGCCAGCCGGGACGCTCGTGAGCAGTACTTC | CASRDAREQYF
TRBD2 | TRBJ2-7 | TRBV9 | - | TGTGCCAGCAGCGCGACTAGCGGGGAGGCCGGCCACGAGCAGTACTTC | CASSATSGEAGHEQYF
TRBD1 | TRBJ1-2 | TRBV12-3/TRBV12-4 | - | TGTGCCAGCAGTTTAGACAGGGGGCTGCATGGCTACACCTTC | CASSLDRGLHGYTF
- | TRBJ2-1 | TRBV4-1 | - | TGCGCCAGCAGCCCGTTTGCCACGTCCTACAATGAGCAGTTCTTC | CASSPFATSYNEQFF
- | TRBJ1-5 | TRBV20-1 | - | TGCAGTGCTAGTGAAAGGGGTGGCAATCAGCCCCAGCATTTT | CSASERGGNQPQHF
- | TRBJ1-1 | TRBV6-6 | - | TGTGCCAGCAATGGGGCTAACACTGAAGCTTTCTTT | CASNGANTEAFF
- | TRBJ2-1 | TRBV27 | - | TGTGCCAGCAGTTACGGTAACAGGTTGGGTGAGCAGTTCTTC | CASSYGNRLGEQFF
TRBD1 | TRBJ2-7 | TRBV30 | - | TGTGCCTGGAGTGTCGGGACAGGGGCCGAGCAGTACTTC | CAWSVGTGAEQYF
TRBD2 | TRBJ2-7 | TRBV15 | - | TGTGCCACCAGCCCGACTAGCGGAGGATTGAGCTCCTACGAGCAGTACTTC | CATSPTSGGLSSYEQYF
- | TRBJ2-3 | TRBV7-2 | - | TGTGCCAGCAGCTTGTCCGGGGCTGTCGATACGCAGTATTTT | CASSLSGAVDTQYF
- | TRBJ1-1 | TRBV30 | once | TGTGCCTGGGCCTACAAGAACACTGAAGCTTTCTTT | CAWAYKNTEAFF
TRBD2 | TRBJ2-1 | TRBV9 | - | TGTGCCAGCAGCGCCACTAGCGGCCAGTCTTCCTACAATGAGCAGTTCTTC | CASSATSGQSSYNEQFF
- | TRBJ2-3 | TRBV12-3/TRBV12-4 | - | TGTGCCAGCAGTTTGGGGGGCCCAGATACGCAGTATTTT | CASSLGGPDTQYF
- | TRBJ2-7 | TRBV6-1 | - | TGTGCCAGCAGTGAATTTCTGCACGAGCAGTACTTC | CASSEFLHEQYF
TRBD1 | TRBJ1-1 | TRBV27 | - | TGTGCCAGCAGTTCGTTGACAGGGACTGAAGCTTTCTTT | CASSSLTGTEAFF
TRBD2 | TRBJ2-7 | TRBV2 | once | TGTGCCAGCAGTCTCGACCCAGTTATAGCGGGAGTGGTCGACGAGCAGTACTTC | CASSLDPVIAGVVDEQYF
- | TRBJ1-2 | TRBV27 | - | TGTGCCAGCAGTTCTAGAAATCTGGTGGAGGGCCATGGCTACACCTTC | CASSSRNLVEGHGYTF
- | TRBJ1-4 | TRBV28 | - | TGTGCCAGCAGTTGGACGGAAGGCCGCGTCGAAAAACTGTTTTTT | CASSWTEGRVEKLFF
TRBD1 | TRBJ1-2 | TRBV15 | - | TGTGCCACCAGCGGTACAGGGGCTTATGGCTACACCTTC | CATSGTGAYGYTF
- | TRBJ2-3 | TRBV7-9 | - | TGTGCCAGCAGCCCATACCGCCGGGTCTCTAGCACAGATACGCAGTATTTT | CASSPYRRVSSTDTQYF
- | TRBJ2-4 | TRBV7-9 | - | TGTGCCAGCACCCTTTCGGCCGACCCAGACATTCAGTACTTC | CASTLSADPDIQYF
- | TRBJ1-1 | TRBV29-1 | - | TGCAGCGTTGATCAGGGGATGAACACTGAAGCTTTCTTT | CSVDQGMNTEAFF
TRBD2 | TRBJ2-1 | TRBV28 | - | TGTGCCAGCGGACTAGCGGGAGTCATATATGAGCAGTTCTTC | CASGLAGVIYEQFF
TRBD1 | TRBJ1-1 | TRBV9 | few | TGTGCCAGCCGCGGGGGACAGGACACTGAAGCTTTCTTT | CASRGGQDTEAFF
- | TRBJ1-1 | TRBV27 | once | TGTGCCAGCAGTCGACGGGTGAACACTGAAGTTTTCTTT | CASSRRVNTEVFF
TRBD2 | TRBJ2-5 | TRBV12-3/TRBV12-4 | - | TGTGCCAGCAGTTTAGAAAGGGTAGCGGGGGAAGGGGAAGAGACCCAGTACTTC | CASSLERVAGEGEETQYF
- | TRBJ2-1 | TRBV12-3/TRBV12-4 | once | TGTGCCAGCAGTAATCGGGGTGAGCAGTTCTTC | CASSNRGEQFF
- | TRBJ2-7 | TRBV28 | - | TGTGCCAGCAGTTTATTGCGGGTGGCAGGCGAGCAGTACTTC | CASSLLRVAGEQYF
TRBD1 | TRBJ2-7 | TRBV5-1 | once | TGCGCCAGCAGCCCGGAAGTGGACAGGCCCTACGAGCAGTACTTC | CASSPEVDRPYEQYF
TRBD1 | TRBJ2-3 | TRBV6-5 | - | TGTGCCAGCAGTTACTCGGACAGGGTTGGAGATACGCAGTATTTT | CASSYSDRVGDTQYF
- | TRBJ1-2 | TRBV9 | - | TGTGCCAGCAGCGGTGGAGATAACTATGGCTACACCTTC | CASSGGDNYGYTF
TRBD1 | TRBJ1-4 | TRBV20-1 | - | TGCAGTGCTCACATACCGACAGGGAAGGAAAAACTGTTTTTT | CSAHIPTGKEKLFF
- | TRBJ1-2 | TRBV28 | once | TGTGCCAGCAGTTCGTTTAGTCCGGAGACCTTC | CASSSFSPETF
TRBD2 | TRBJ2-5 | TRBV2 | - | TGTGCCAGCAGTGAATTGTCTAGCGGGGCGGAAGAGACCCAGTACTTC | CASSELSSGAEETQYF
- | TRBJ2-1 | TRBV29-1 | few | TGCAGCGTTCTATCCTGTGGAGTGTGTTATGAGCAGTTCTTC | CSVLSCGVCYEQFF
TRBD2 | TRBJ2-7 | TRBV9 | - | TGTGCCAGCAGCGTAGGGAGCGGGGGGACCTACGAGCAGTACTTC | CASSVGSGGTYEQYF
- | TRBJ2-3 | TRBV9 | - | TGTGCCAGCAGCGTACGGACCGACCAACGGGATACGCAGTATTTT | CASSVRTDQRDTQYF
- | TRBJ2-7 | TRBV2 | - | TGTGCCAGCAGCGCTTCGTCGGACTTCTTAGGGGGGAACGAGCAGTACTTC | CASSASSDFLGGNEQYF
- | TRBJ2-7 | TRBV9 | - | TGTGCCAGCAGCGTAGCCTTGGCGGGCGAGCAGTACTTC | CASSVALAGEQYF
TRBD1 | TRBJ2-7 | TRBV5-1 | - | TGCGCCAGCAGCTTGGAGGGACAGGGAGGGGGCTACGAGCAGTACTTC | CASSLEGQGGGYEQYF
TRBD2 | TRBJ2-5 | TRBV29-1 | - | TGCAGCGTTGACGGTGGACTAGCGCAAGAGACCCAGTACTTC | CSVDGGLAQETQYF
- | TRBJ2-1 | TRBV10-3 | - | TGTGCCATCAGTGAGTTGGGGAGCTCCTACAATGAGCAGTTCTTC | CAISELGSSYNEQFF
- | TRBJ2-1 | TRBV5-6 | - | TGTGCCAGCAGCTCCGAAATAGAACAGTTCTTC | CASSSEIEQFF
- | TRBJ2-3 | TRBV5-1 | once | TGCGCCAGCAGCCCCGAGGTCCATTCTAGCACAGATACGCAGTATTTT | CASSPEVHSSTDTQYF
- | TRBJ2-5 | TRBV28 | - | TGTGCCAGCAGGGCGGCAGTCAAAGAGACCCAGTACTTC | CASRAAVKETQYF
TRBD1 | TRBJ2-7 | TRBV3-1 | once | TGTGCCAGCAGCCCAGGACAGGGGCTCCTATACGAGCAGTACTTC | CASSPGQGLLYEQYF
TRBD1 | TRBJ1-3 | TRBV9 | - | TGTGCCAGCAGCGCAGGGACAGCCTCTGGAAACACCATATATTTT | CASSAGTASGNTIYF
- | TRBJ2-1 | TRBV7-9 | - | TGTGCCAGCAGCCCCCAGTACAGGTCTTACAATGAGCAGTTCTTC | CASSPQYRSYNEQFF
- | TRBJ2-2 | TRBV7-8 | - | TGTGCCAGCAGCTTAGAGCGGGCGAACACCGGGGAGCTGTTTTTT | CASSLERANTGELFF
- | TRBJ2-7 | TRBV28 | once | TGTGCCACATGGTTGGGGCACGAGCAGTACTTC | CATWLGHEQYF